Listed here is a single TCR beta chain. The repertoire was sequenced with immunoSEQ multiplex PCR; TCRdb's copy has only in-frame clones and lacks some. The sample has over 400,000 clones, about 88% seen once; the top ten hold around 2.5%. These data are taken from a study of Ad26.COV2.S vaccination and SARS-CoV-2 variants. Looking at the study overall: Within the COV1001 Ad26.COV2.S trial arm, the donor was enrolled.

V was cut by 6 bases and J by 3 bases, with 3 bases left in between. This CDR3 is 11 amino acids long. CDR1 is MNHEY, CDR2 SVGAGI, per germline. The treatment: about 20 received Ad26.COV2.S at low or high dose, single or two shots; about 5 received placebo; per-sample allocation not given. The samples date from day 63 after the first vaccine or placebo injection. Aged 18-55 years, donor was enrolled in Boston in about 2020. V and J are TRBV6-5 and TRBJ1-5; unclear D gene. The starting material was peripheral blood, obtained in a trial of Ad26.COV2.S vaccine versus placebo. This receptor was taken from a person aged 18-60 years who received the Ad26.COV2.S COVID-19 vaccine or a placebo. As DNA, the CDR3 is TGTGCCAGCAGGGACAATCAGCCCCAGCATTTT. It translates to CASRDNQPQHF.